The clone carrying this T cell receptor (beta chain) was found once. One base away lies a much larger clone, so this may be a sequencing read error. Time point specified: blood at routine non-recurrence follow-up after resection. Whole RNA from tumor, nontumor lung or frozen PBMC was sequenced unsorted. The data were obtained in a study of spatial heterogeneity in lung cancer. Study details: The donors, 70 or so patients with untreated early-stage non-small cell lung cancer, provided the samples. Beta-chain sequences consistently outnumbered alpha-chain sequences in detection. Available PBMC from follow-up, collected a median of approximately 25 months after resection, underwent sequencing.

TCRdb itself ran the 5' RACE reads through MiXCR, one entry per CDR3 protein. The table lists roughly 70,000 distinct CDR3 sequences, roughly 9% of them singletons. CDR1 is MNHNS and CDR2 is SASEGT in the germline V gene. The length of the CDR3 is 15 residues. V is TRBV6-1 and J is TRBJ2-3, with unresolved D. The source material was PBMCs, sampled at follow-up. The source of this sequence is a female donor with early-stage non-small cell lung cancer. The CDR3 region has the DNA TGTGCCAACAGTGAATCAGGACGGGGCACAGATACGCAGTATTTT. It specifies CANSESGRGTDTQYF.